This T cell receptor beta chain derives from a study of blood T cell repertoires in COVID-19. TCRdb's table, derived via immunoSEQ multiplex PCR, lists solely in-frame clones and lacks some. The data hold some 180,000 clones, with over 75% observed a single time. Germline CDR1 is MGHDK and CDR2 is SYGVNS. Trimming shortened V by 4 bases and J by 8 bases, and 12 bases separated the two germline ends. The CDR3 spans 14 residues. This clone came up a few times. This receptor was identified in a man aged 45-65 years with COVID-19, enrolled during active disease. The sample comprised peripheral blood. The J gene is TRBJ1-6, the V gene TRBV25-1, with D unresolved. The CDR3 DNA is TGTGCCAGCAGTGCTGAGTTCGCGGATTCACCCCTCCACTTT. Translated, it gives CASSAEFADSPLHF.